The 7 T cell receptor beta chains below were found in one sample sequenced in a study of graft-versus-host responses after intestinal transplantation. TCRdb's table, derived via immunoSEQ multiplex PCR, lists solely in-frame clones and lacks some. The data hold some 70,000 clones, with around nine tenths observed a single time. This specimen consisted of bone marrow, obtained roughly 780 days after intestinal transplantation. Receptors were obtained from a human patient who received an intestinal transplant, so some T cells may come from the graft donor.

This clone has only a few counts. The chain carries TRBV5-1 and TRBJ2-7; 7 nucleotides match TRBD1. Germline-derived CDR1 and CDR2 are SGHRS and YFSETQ. The CDR3 covers 15 residues. V was clipped by 2 bases and J by 1 base; unmatched bases: 6. The CDR3 reads CASSLRGDSSYEQYF. CDR3 sequence (DNA): TGCGCCAGCAGCTTAAGAGGGGACAGTTCCTACGAGCAGTACTTC.

V is TRBV11-2 and J is TRBJ2-7; TRBD2 matches at 7 bases. Germline-derived CDR1 and CDR2 are SGHAT and FQNNGV. The junction had 11 bases not matched to a gene; V was cut back by 1 base and J by 2 bases. The CDR3 length is 17 residues. CDR3 coding DNA: TGTGCCAGCAGCTTAGGAAGAACCGGGACTACCACCTACGAGCAGTACTTC. It is translated as CASSLGRTGTTTYEQYF.

The V call is TRBV7-9, the J call TRBJ1-1; tentative D call: TRBD1 (5 bases). This CDR3 has 16 amino acids. Germline CDR1 is SEHNR and CDR2 is FQNEAQ (reference sequence). Trimming left V 1 base short and J 3 bases short, with 15 bases between. The CDR3 loop reads CASSLVQVFVDTEAFF. As DNA, the CDR3 is TGTGCCAGCAGCTTAGTACAGGTTTTCGTGGACACTGAAGCTTTCTTT.

The chain recombines TRBV14 with TRBJ2-5; tentative D call: TRBD2 (5 bases). The CDR3 runs 15 residues. Germline-derived CDR1 and CDR2 are SGHDN and FVKESK. Between the trimmed V and J ends, which lost 1 base and 4 bases, there was a span of 13 bases. In nucleotides, the CDR3 is TGTGCCAGCAGCCAAGGGTTTTTTGCGGGAGAGACCCAGTACTTC. Its translation is CASSQGFFAGETQYF.

The chain has TRBV7-9 and TRBJ2-5; D remains unclear. In germline, CDR1 is SEHNR, CDR2 FQNEAQ (reference sequence). V lost 4 bases, J lost 3 bases, and 6 bases lay in between. There are 12 residues in the CDR3. The CDR3 DNA is TGTGCCAGCAGCTCCCCTAAAGAGACCCAGTACTTC. Its translation: CASSSPKETQYF. The full variable domain, in which reference TRBV7-9 and TRBJ2-5 provide the parts outside the CDR3, is DTGVSQNPRHKITKRGQNVTFRCDPISEHNRLYWYRQTLGQGPEFLTYFQNEAQLEKSRLLSDRFSAERPKGSFSTLEIQRTEQGDSAMYLCASSSPKETQYFGPGTRLLVL.

As for this clone: Sequence at one end of the junction differs from germline and may be a read error. The CDR3 spells CASSLPNQDTEAFF. CDR3 nucleotides: TGTGCCAGCAGCCTGCCCAATCAGGACACTGAAGCTTTCTTT. The V call is TRBV5-1, the J call TRBJ1-1; no firm D call. Germline V gives CDR1 SGHRS, CDR2 YFSETQ. The CDR3 loop spans 14 amino acids.

The J gene is TRBJ2-5, the V gene TRBV27; maybe TRBD1 (6 bases). V dropped 0 bases and J dropped 3 bases, with 11 bases sitting between them. Germline V gives CDR1 MNHEY, CDR2 SMNVEV (reference sequence). The CDR3 spans 15 residues. CDR3 sequence: CASSLSGTTKETQYF. The CDR3 DNA is TGTGCCAGCAGTTTATCCGGGACAACAAAAGAGACCCAGTACTTC.